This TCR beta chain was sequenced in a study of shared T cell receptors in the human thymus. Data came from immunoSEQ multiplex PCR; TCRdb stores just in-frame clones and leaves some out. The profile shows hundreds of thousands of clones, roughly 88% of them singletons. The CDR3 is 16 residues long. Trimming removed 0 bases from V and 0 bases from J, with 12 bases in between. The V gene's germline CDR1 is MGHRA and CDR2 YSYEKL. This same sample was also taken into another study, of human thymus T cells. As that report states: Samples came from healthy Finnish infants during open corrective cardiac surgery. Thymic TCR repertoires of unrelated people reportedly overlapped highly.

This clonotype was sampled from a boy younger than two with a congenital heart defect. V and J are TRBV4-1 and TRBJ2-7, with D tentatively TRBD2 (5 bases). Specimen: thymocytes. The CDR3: CASSQDRRAASYEQYF. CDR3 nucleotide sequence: TGCGCCAGCAGCCAAGATAGGCGGGCTGCCTCCTACGAGCAGTACTTC.